The rows below give T cell receptor beta chains drawn from one sample of a study of blood T cell repertoires in COVID-19. Measured with immunoSEQ multiplex PCR; TCRdb has only the in-frame clones, and not every one. Of under 200,000 clones detected, approximately 85% appear once; the ten largest clones hold about 9.4%. The sample was peripheral blood. Receptors were obtained from a woman older than 75 with acute or convalescent COVID-19. Both conserved end residues are part of each CDR3. D genes are given only for firm matches. Clone size is not always given. Where it is, it says once, few, many or a class for expanded clones.

D gene | J gene | V gene | clone size | CDR3 protein | CDR3 DNA
TRBD1 | TRBJ2-5 | TRBV24-1 | NA | CATSDPGTDAGETQYF | TGTGCCACCAGTGATCCAGGGACAGACGCAGGGGAGACCCAGTACTTC
TRBD2 | TRBJ2-2 | TRBV2 | NA | CASRRLVGRAGELFF | TGTGCCAGCAGGAGGTTGGTCGGGAGGGCCGGGGAGCTGTTTTTT
NA | TRBJ1-1 | TRBV19 | NA | CASSAPPGQGEAFF | TGTGCCAGTAGTGCCCCCCCAGGGCAGGGGGAAGCTTTCTTT
NA | TRBJ2-2 | TRBV5-1 | NA | CASTLPPAGELFF | TGCGCCAGCACCCTACCTCCGGCCGGGGAGCTGTTTTTT
TRBD2 | TRBJ2-7 | TRBV6-5 | NA | CASSYRSGGRYEQYF | TGTGCCAGCAGTTACAGGAGCGGGGGGAGGTACGAGCAGTACTTC
NA | TRBJ1-5 | TRBV4-1 | NA | CASSQEMTGNQPQHF | TGCGCCAGCAGCCAAGAGATGACTGGCAATCAGCCCCAGCATTTT
TRBD1 | TRBJ1-4 | TRBV27 | NA | CASSGSGQSNEKLFF | TGTGCCAGCAGTGGGTCGGGACAGTCTAATGAAAAACTGTTTTTT
NA | TRBJ2-1 | TRBV30 | NA | CAWSVGQGGFNEQFF | TGTGCCTGGAGTGTAGGGCAGGGCGGTTTTAATGAGCAGTTCTTC
TRBD2 | TRBJ2-3 | TRBV5-4 | NA | CASRASGGRDTQYF | TGTGCCAGCAGGGCCAGCGGGGGGCGTGATACGCAGTATTTT
TRBD1 | TRBJ1-2 | TRBV12-3/TRBV12-4 | NA | CASSLGTGSSYTF | TGTGCCAGCAGTTTGGGGACAGGGAGTAGCTACACCTTC
TRBD1 | TRBJ2-2 | TRBV6-5 | NA | CASRGQVSDTGELFF | TGTGCCAGCAGGGGACAGGTTTCAGACACCGGGGAGCTGTTTTTT
TRBD2 | TRBJ2-3 | TRBV6-1 | NA | CASSVAGGSFTDTQYF | TGTGCCAGCAGTGTGGCGGGAGGAAGTTTCACAGATACGCAGTATTTT
TRBD1 | TRBJ1-2 | TRBV5-1 | many | CASSLARDRGLDYGYTF | TGCGCCAGCAGCTTGGCCCGGGACAGGGGGCTGGACTATGGCTACACCTTC
NA | TRBJ1-5 | TRBV6-5 | NA | CASSGSRRNQPQHF | TGTGCCAGCAGCGGTAGCCGCCGCAATCAGCCCCAGCATTTT
NA | TRBJ2-5 | TRBV18 | NA | CASSPPGGYQETQYF | TGTGCCAGCTCACCACCGGGGGGTTACCAAGAGACCCAGTACTTC
NA | TRBJ1-3 | TRBV2 | once | CASRRDSSSGNTIYF | TGTGCCAGCAGGCGAGACTCATCCTCTGGAAACACCATATATTTT
NA | TRBJ1-6 | TRBV15 | NA | CATSRDMQGRSPLHF | TGTGCCACCAGCAGAGATATGCAGGGTCGTTCACCCCTCCACTTT
TRBD1 | TRBJ1-4 | TRBV19 | once | CASSPPGQGYEKLFF | TGTGCCAGTAGTCCGCCGGGACAGGGGTACGAAAAACTGTTTTTT
TRBD2 | TRBJ2-7 | TRBV6-5 | NA | CASSDRTSGSYEQYF | TGTGCCAGCAGCGACCGGACTAGCGGCTCCTACGAGCAGTACTTC
NA | TRBJ2-2 | TRBV7-9 | NA | CASSHGLSGTGELFF | TGTGCCAGCAGCCACGGACTTAGTGGGACCGGGGAGCTGTTTTTT
NA | TRBJ1-1 | TRBV9 | NA | CASSPSSTGGAEAFF | TGTGCCAGCAGCCCATCCTCGACCGGGGGGGCTGAAGCTTTCTTT
NA | TRBJ2-1 | TRBV11-2 | few | CASSLDPAPSNEQFF | TGTGCCAGCAGCTTAGATCCCGCCCCTAGCAATGAGCAGTTCTTC
NA | TRBJ2-7 | TRBV4-3 | NA | CASSQDLGDEQYF | TGCGCCAGCAGCCAAGATCTAGGGGACGAGCAGTACTTC
NA | TRBJ1-5 | TRBV7-9 | NA | CASSLASPGLAKQPQHF | TGTGCCAGCAGCTTAGCATCCCCAGGGCTCGCGAAGCAGCCCCAGCATTTT
NA | TRBJ1-1 | TRBV11-2 | NA | CASSFRALSGAFF | TGTGCCAGCAGCTTTCGGGCCTTATCGGGGGCTTTCTTT
NA | TRBJ1-1 | TRBV11-3 | once | CASSLNRDTEAFF | TGTGCCAGCAGCCTAAATCGGGACACTGAAGCTTTCTTT
NA | TRBJ2-7 | TRBV30 | once | CACTQGRSYEQYF | TGTGCCTGTACACAGGGACGCTCCTACGAGCAGTACTTC
TRBD1 | TRBJ1-4 | TRBV10-3 | few | CATNRDSVGEKLFF | TGTGCCACGAACAGGGACAGTGTGGGTGAAAAACTGTTTTTT
TRBD1 | TRBJ1-6 | TRBV7-9 | NA | CASSRQGDSPLHF | TGTGCCAGCAGCCGACAGGGGGATTCACCCCTCCACTTT
NA | TRBJ1-2 | TRBV6-5 | NA | CASSSPGVGYGYTF | TGTGCCAGCAGTTCACCAGGGGTAGGCTATGGCTACACCTTC
TRBD1 | TRBJ1-2 | TRBV5-4 | NA | CASSLGDREDGYTF | TGTGCCAGCAGCTTGGGGGACAGGGAGGATGGCTACACCTTC
TRBD2 | TRBJ2-3 | TRBV7-2 | NA | CASSLALAGARDTQYF | TGTGCCAGCAGCTTAGCTCTAGCGGGGGCCAGGGATACGCAGTATTTT
NA | TRBJ2-2 | TRBV19 | NA | CASSIGGGAGGTGELFF | TGTGCCAGTAGTATCGGGGGTGGGGCAGGAGGAACCGGGGAGCTGTTTTTT
NA | TRBJ2-7 | TRBV6-5 | NA | CASSYSYGQRYEQYF | TGTGCCAGCAGTTACTCATACGGACAGAGGTACGAGCAGTACTTC
NA | TRBJ2-4 | TRBV29-1 | NA | CSVEWPGVTKNIQYF | TGCAGCGTTGAATGGCCAGGGGTTACCAAAAACATTCAGTACTTC
NA | TRBJ2-1 | TRBV6-2/TRBV6-3 | NA | CASSYGGARYNEQFF | TGTGCCAGCAGTTACGGCGGGGCTCGGTACAATGAGCAGTTCTTC
TRBD1 | TRBJ2-7 | TRBV3-1/TRBV3-2 | NA | CASSQPSHRGFEQYF | TGTGCCAGCAGCCAACCAAGTCACAGGGGGTTCGAGCAGTACTTC
NA | TRBJ2-4 | TRBV30 | once | CAWSVQSNIQYF | TGTGCCTGGAGTGTACAGTCAAACATTCAGTACTTC
NA | TRBJ2-5 | TRBV25-1 | NA | CASTERSNQETQYF | TGTGCCAGCACGGAGCGGAGCAACCAAGAGACCCAGTACTTC
NA | TRBJ1-4 | TRBV30 | NA | CAWSTNRVGGEKLFF | TGTGCCTGGAGTACCAACAGGGTTGGGGGTGAAAAACTGTTTTTT
NA | TRBJ1-1 | TRBV3-1/TRBV3-2 | NA | CASSHVRVGNTEAFF | TGTGCCAGCAGCCACGTCAGGGTGGGGAACACTGAAGCTTTCTTT
TRBD2 | TRBJ2-1 | TRBV19 | NA | CASSPPGLAGLGQFF | TGTGCCAGTAGCCCCCCGGGACTAGCGGGGCTCGGGCAGTTCTTC
NA | TRBJ2-1 | TRBV4-1 | few | CASSPTRYWGEQFF | TGCGCCAGCAGCCCAACTAGATATTGGGGTGAGCAGTTCTTC
TRBD2 | TRBJ2-7 | TRBV27 | NA | CASKTSGRYEQYF | TGTGCCAGCAAAACTAGCGGGAGATACGAGCAGTACTTC
TRBD1 | TRBJ1-2 | TRBV29-1 | NA | CSVEQGEAYGYTF | TGCAGCGTTGAACAGGGGGAGGCCTATGGCTACACCTTC
NA | TRBJ1-1 | TRBV6-5 | NA | CASSSGHPVGTEAFF | TGTGCCAGCAGTTCGGGACACCCGGTTGGCACTGAAGCTTTCTTT
NA | TRBJ2-4 | TRBV4-1 | NA | CASSQEQGRATANIQYF | TGCGCCAGCAGCCAAGAGCAGGGCAGGGCGACTGCTAACATTCAGTACTTC
NA | TRBJ1-3 | TRBV10-2 | NA | CASSISGNTIYF | TGCGCCAGCAGCATCTCTGGAAACACCATATATTTT
TRBD2 | TRBJ2-5 | TRBV5-1 | NA | CASSPFQGGREETQYF | TGCGCCAGCAGCCCTTTTCAGGGAGGGAGAGAAGAGACCCAGTACTTC
NA | TRBJ2-3 | TRBV11-3 | once | CASSLNGADTQYF | TGTGCCAGCAGCTTAAACGGGGCAGATACGCAGTATTTT
NA | TRBJ2-7 | TRBV6-1 | NA | CASSEVFAGRAYEQYF | TGTGCCAGCAGTGAAGTGTTTGCGGGGCGGGCCTACGAGCAGTACTTC
NA | TRBJ1-1 | TRBV6-5 | NA | CASSSQSPLGEAFF | TGTGCCAGCAGTTCCCAATCCCCCCTCGGGGAGGCTTTCTTT
NA | TRBJ2-3 | TRBV6-2/TRBV6-3 | NA | CASSYLQGMRHTQYF | TGTGCCAGCAGTTACCTGCAGGGGATGAGGCATACGCAGTATTTT
TRBD1 | TRBJ1-4 | TRBV24-1 | few | CATSDADRGGEKLFF | TGTGCCACCAGTGATGCGGACAGGGGAGGCGAAAAACTGTTTTTT
TRBD2 | TRBJ2-7 | TRBV5-1 | NA | CASSLLLAGGAYEQYF | TGCGCCAGCAGCTTGTTGTTAGCGGGAGGCGCCTACGAGCAGTACTTC
TRBD2 | TRBJ2-7 | TRBV27 | NA | CASSLLAGGPYEQYF | TGTGCCAGCAGTTTGCTAGCGGGAGGACCCTACGAGCAGTACTTC
TRBD1 | TRBJ2-2 | TRBV5-1 | NA | CASSSAGQGNTGELFF | TGCGCCAGCAGCTCTGCGGGACAGGGGAACACCGGGGAGCTGTTTTTT
TRBD1 | TRBJ2-7 | TRBV11-2 | few | CASSFAGQGGDEQYF | TGTGCCAGCAGCTTTGCGGGACAGGGGGGCGACGAGCAGTACTTC
NA | TRBJ2-2 | TRBV19 | NA | CASSINRNTGELFF | TGTGCCAGTAGTATTAACAGGAACACCGGGGAGCTGTTTTTT